This T cell receptor beta chain was documented in a study of a mutant IDH1 vaccine in newly diagnosed glioma. Across the study: Patients had eight vaccinations, in weeks 1, 3, 5, 7, 11, 15, 19 and 23.

The time point here: week 23, last vaccination. Every single dose of the vaccine, 300 ug of mutant IDH1 20-mer peptide, came with topical imiquimod. TCRdb's copy holds only in-frame clones and misses some; the assay was immunoSEQ multiplex PCR. This sample yields approximately 81,000 clones, of which about 82% are seen a single time; approximately 2.3% belongs to the top ten. With respect to this clone: Its specificity is not known.

This sequence originates from a man aged 25-45 years with glioma. Some clones in this sample may be carry-over from other donors' samples. Sequenced material: PBMCs, taken from a glioma patient whose treatment included an IDH1 peptide vaccine.

The chain's CDR3 is CASSFGTFGTGELFF. The CDR3 DNA follows: TGTGCCAGCAGTTTTGGGACTTTTGGCACCGGGGAGCTGTTTTTT. The chain recombines TRBV7-8 with TRBJ2-2, with D possibly matching TRBD2 (6 bases). The V and J ends lost 6 bases and 4 bases respectively, with 15 bases between them. The germline V gene encodes CDR1 SGHVS and CDR2 FQNEAQ. CDR3 length: 15 residues.